A single sample gave rise to the 22 T cell receptor beta chains below, sequenced in a study of blood T cell repertoires in COVID-19. The method was immunoSEQ multiplex PCR; TCRdb's version includes in-frame clones alone and lacks a portion of them. Here the sample spans some 250,000 clones, roughly 80% being singletons. The material sequenced was peripheral blood. The receptors were gathered from a woman older than 75 with acute or convalescent COVID-19.

Comment on this clone: The same CDR3 can be traced to other DNA sequences in this sample. The J gene is TRBJ1-5, the V gene TRBV2; 8 bases line up with TRBD1. With 4 bases clipped from V and 4 bases from J, the junction kept 0 bases outside the gene matches. The CDR3 spans 13 residues. Looked up from germline, CDR1 is SNHLY and CDR2 is FYNNEI. Here the CDR3 DNA reads TGTGCCAGCAGTGGACAGGGGAATCAGCCCCAGCATTTT. It is translated as CASSGQGNQPQHF.

V is TRBV29-1 and J is TRBJ1-1; D is uncertain. This CDR3 has 12 amino acids. V shed 8 bases and J shed 1 base, with 11 bases lying between them. Germline V lookup: CDR1 SQVTM, CDR2 ANQGSEA. The CDR3 coding sequence is TGCAGCACCGATCGGGGGAACACTGAAGCTTTCTTT. Translation gives CSTDRGNTEAFF.

The table lists this clone with a few counts. The chain employs TRBV4-2 and TRBJ2-2, with D maybe TRBD2 (6 bases). The germline V gene encodes CDR1 LGHNA and CDR2 YNFKEQ. This CDR3 contains 15 residues. V dropped 1 base and J dropped 7 bases, with 13 bases sitting between them. The chain's CDR3 is CASSQVASVSGELFF. The CDR3, as DNA: TGTGCCAGCAGCCAAGTAGCTAGCGTCAGCGGGGAGCTGTTTTTT.

This chain links TRBV12-3 or TRBV12-4 with TRBJ1-1; D remains unclear. V lost 5 bases, J lost 1 base, and 8 bases lay in between. This CDR3 is 13 amino acids long. This chain's CDR3 is CASSRNRNTEAFF. In DNA form, the CDR3 reads TGTGCCAGCAGTAGAAACAGGAACACTGAAGCTTTCTTT.

V is TRBV5-1 and J is TRBJ1-2; D not resolved. Germline assignment: CDR1 SGHRS and CDR2 YFSETQ. The V gene lost 3 bases and the J gene lost 7 bases, with 19 bases spanning the gap. The CDR3 loop spans 15 amino acids. CDR3 in DNA: TGCGCCAGCAGCTACCCGGAAGGAGGGCAGTCTGGCTACACCTTC. Translating gives CASSYPEGGQSGYTF.

Details on this clone: In the same sample, other DNA sequences code for this CDR3. This chain links TRBV15 with TRBJ2-7; weak D call: TRBD2 (5 bases). The CDR3 extends over 12 amino acids. Germline-derived CDR1 and CDR2 are LNHNV and YYDKDF (reference sequence). V was clipped by 0 bases and J by 7 bases, with 7 bases between them. The CDR3 here is CATSRDRGEQYF. CDR3 DNA sequence: TGTGCCACCAGCAGAGATCGCGGGGAGCAGTACTTC.

This chain links TRBV28 with TRBJ1-2; D ambiguous. The CDR3 spans 13 residues. The V gene's germline CDR1 is MDHEN and CDR2 SYDVKM. V lost 8 bases, J lost 4 bases, and 14 bases lay in between. The CDR3 DNA reads as TGTGCCAGCCGTGGGCACGGACTCTATGGCTACACCTTC. Protein product: CASRGHGLYGYTF.

About this clone itself: Other DNA sequences in this sample translate to the same CDR3. V gene TRBV18 combines with J gene TRBJ1-1, with D uncertain. The CDR3 has 13 residues. Trimming pared 3 bases from V and 2 bases from J, leaving 7 bases between. Germline V lookup: CDR1 KGHSH, CDR2 LQKENI. The CDR3 sequence is CASSPLDNTEAFF. In DNA, the CDR3 is TGTGCCAGCTCACCCCTAGATAACACTGAAGCTTTCTTT.

Comments on this clone: In the same sample, other DNA sequences code for this CDR3. The chain is built from TRBV2 and TRBJ1-5; 8 nucleotides agree with TRBD1. Germline values: CDR1 SNHLY, CDR2 FYNNEI. The CDR3 is 14 residues long. V was clipped by 4 bases and J by 6 bases; unmatched bases: 5. The CDR3 coding sequence is TGTGCCAGCAGTGGGCAGGGGGCGCCTCAGCCCCAGCATTTT. Amino acid sequence: CASSGQGAPQPQHF.

This sequence joins TRBV2 and TRBJ2-7; D may be TRBD1 (6 bases). The germline V gene encodes CDR1 SNHLY and CDR2 FYNNEI. This CDR3 has 15 residues. Between the trimmed V and J ends, which lost 6 bases and 5 bases, there was a span of 20 bases. CDR3 amino acids: CASRKQGILADEQYF. The CDR3 DNA is TGTGCCAGCAGAAAACAGGGAATTCTTGCTGACGAGCAGTACTTC.

The chain links TRBV2 to TRBJ2-1, with 7 bases matching TRBD1. This CDR3 is built from 16 residues. Germline V gene sequence: CDR1 SNHLY, CDR2 FYNNEI. V shed 2 bases, J shed 8 bases, and the junction held 12 bases outside the gene matches. CDR3 loop: CASSELGRGLSHEQFF. DNA for the CDR3: TGTGCCAGCAGTGAACTGGGCAGGGGGTTGTCACATGAGCAGTTCTTC. Drawing the rest from reference TRBV2 and TRBJ2-1, the complete variable domain is EPEVTQTPSHQVTQMGQEVILRCVPISNHLYFYWYRQILGQKVEFLVSFYNNEISEKSEIFDDQFSVERPDGSNFTLKIRSTKLEDSAMYFCASSELGRGLSHEQFFGPGTRLTVL.

This chain joins TRBV7-9 and TRBJ1-2; 7 positions agree with TRBD1. There are 13 residues in the CDR3. V lost 5 bases and J lost 4; bases outside the gene matches: 4. Looked up from germline, CDR1 is SEHNR and CDR2 is FQNEAQ (reference sequence). This CDR3 is CASSLDRAYGYTF. The CDR3 nucleotides read TGTGCCAGCAGCCTAGACAGGGCCTATGGCTACACCTTC.

V and J are TRBV6-5 and TRBJ2-7; D not resolved. Germline V lookup: CDR1 MNHEY, CDR2 SVGAGI. Trimming took 2 bases from V and 2 from J, leaving 7 bases between them. The CDR3 runs 13 residues. CDR3 sequence: CASSYGRTYEQYF. CDR3 in DNA: TGTGCCAGCAGTTACGGCAGAACCTACGAGCAGTACTTC.

The rearrangement links TRBV3-1 (or the pseudogene TRBV3-2) to TRBJ1-4, with unresolved D. CDR1 is LGHDT, CDR2 YNNKEL, per germline (reference sequence). V lost 1 base to trimming and J lost 0 bases, with 3 bases between them. There are 14 residues in the CDR3. The CDR3 region is CASSQASTNEKLFF. CDR3 DNA: TGTGCCAGCAGCCAAGCCTCAACTAATGAAAAACTGTTTTTT.

This chain joins TRBV12-5 and TRBJ2-2, with TRBD2 identical over 9 bases. The trim removed 3 bases at V and 7 bases at J, leaving 3 bases unmatched. The CDR3 is 14 amino acids. In germline, CDR1 is LGHNT, CDR2 FRNRAP. As DNA, the CDR3 is TGTGCTAGTGGTTTAGCGGGGGGTGGCGGGGAGCTGTTTTTT. This translates into CASGLAGGGGELFF.

The gene calls are TRBV3-1 (or the pseudogene TRBV3-2) and TRBJ1-3; TRBD1 might be the D (6 bases). CDR1 and CDR2 from the germline V gene are LGHDT and YNNKEL (reference sequence). Trimming removed 6 bases from V and 2 bases from J, with 8 bases in between. The CDR3 totals 13 residues. Here the CDR3 reads CASSHRAGNTIYF. Written as DNA, the CDR3 is TGTGCCAGCAGTCACAGGGCTGGAAACACCATATATTTT.

The chain employs TRBV5-1 and TRBJ1-5, with 7 bases fitting TRBD1. Germline CDR1 and CDR2: SGHRS and YFSETQ. V lost 0 bases to trimming and J lost 6 bases; unmatched junction nucleotides: 3. There are 14 residues in the CDR3. DNA for the CDR3: TGCGCCAGCAGCTTGGACACAGGGGTTCAGCCCCAGCATTTT. Amino acid sequence: CASSLDTGVQPQHF.

The J gene is TRBJ2-2, the V gene TRBV5-1; D is perhaps TRBD1 (7 bases). The germline CDR1 and CDR2 sequences are SGHRS and YFSETQ. The CDR3 length is 15 residues. V dropped 3 bases and J dropped 3 bases, with 12 bases sitting between them. The DNA of the CDR3 is TGCGCCAGCAGCTGGGGGGACAGAGACACCGGGGAGCTGTTTTTT. The encoded protein is CASSWGDRDTGELFF.

V is TRBV28 and J is TRBJ1-5; D is undetermined. V gave up 3 bases and J gave up 3 bases, with 9 bases separating them. The CDR3 totals 14 residues. CDR1 and CDR2 from the germline V gene are MDHEN and SYDVKM. The DNA of the CDR3 is TGTGCCAGCAGTTTCGAGGCCTACAATCAGCCCCAGCATTTT. This encodes CASSFEAYNQPQHF.

The gene calls are TRBV5-1 and TRBJ2-2, with 8 positions matching TRBD1. The V segment lost 4 bases and the J segment 7 bases; nucleotides outside the gene matches: 12. Germline-derived CDR1 and CDR2 are SGHRS and YFSETQ. The CDR3 totals 16 residues. This chain's CDR3 is CASSLRGRTGFGELFF. The CDR3 DNA reads as TGCGCCAGCAGCCTGAGAGGCAGGACAGGGTTCGGGGAGCTGTTTTTT.

The chain has TRBV29-1 and TRBJ2-2; weak D call: TRBD1 (6 bases). Trimming pared 7 bases from V and 5 bases from J, leaving 14 bases between. The CDR3 consists of 13 residues. Germline CDR1 reads SQVTM; CDR2 reads ANQGSEA. In DNA form, the CDR3 reads TGCAGCGCGCTACAGGGTTGGACCGGGGAGCTGTTTTTT. Encoded protein: CSALQGWTGELFF.

This chain uses TRBV19 with TRBJ1-4; no clear D. The CDR3 is 13 residues long. V lost 4 bases to trimming and J lost 3 bases, with 6 bases between them. Germline-derived CDR1 and CDR2 are LNHDA and SQIVND (reference sequence). The CDR3 coding sequence is TGTGCCAGTAGTAATCCAGCTAATGAAAAACTGTTTTTT. Its translation is CASSNPANEKLFF.